This record concerns one T cell receptor (beta chain) sequence. Authors' data handling: Quantification of nucleated cells was approximated via reference gene primer amplification. Data came from immunoSEQ multiplex PCR; TCRdb stores just in-frame clones and leaves some out. V, J and clone size were drawn from that table, and D and trimming were deduced from the DNA. The table records about 48,000 clones, over 75% of them present only once. This sample stems from a study of blood T cell repertoires in COVID-19. Turning to the study itself: Acute-phase and convalescent COVID-19 samples originated in the United States, Italy and Spain. Sources were T cells, B-cell-depleted T cells, or PBMCs; the material itself was cDNA or gDNA.

Germline CDR1 reads LGHDT; CDR2 reads YNNKEL (reference sequence). The ends were cut back, 3 bases at V and 5 bases at J, with 16 bases in the middle. The CDR3 covers 15 residues. Seattle patients were enrolled during active infection and followed longitudinally. This chain links TRBV3-1 (or the pseudogene TRBV3-2) with TRBJ1-2; D perhaps matches TRBD1 (6 bases). Sequencing was done on a sample of peripheral blood. The origin of this receptor is a woman older than 75 with COVID-19, enrolled during active disease. The CDR3 reads CASSQRLRGGYGYTF. As DNA, the CDR3 is TGTGCCAGCAGCCAGCGTCTCAGGGGCGGTTATGGCTACACCTTC.